This TCR beta chain derives from a study of T-cell memory formation after mild COVID-19 (dated by TCRdb to about 2021). Some background on the complete study: TCR sequence clusters from the two donors were largely donor specific. Two young, previously healthy adult volunteers made up the cohort, one male and one female. Longitudinal TCRalpha and TCRbeta repertoire sequencing tracked T-cell clones expanding and contracting after mild COVID-19 in a couple of donors. Summary of the overall study and its limitations: Contracting CD4+ clones appeared mostly in the CM and EM memory subsets, whereas CD8+ clones were enriched in EMRA. Only a couple of mild cases were covered in the study, and larger cohorts including severe cases with pre-infection samples were considered necessary. The second-wave clones that peaked on day 37 were not confirmed to be SARS-CoV-2 specific. Some responding clones were detected in pre-infection memory, suggesting pre-existing cross-reactive memory T cells joined the SARS-CoV-2 response. Balanced CD4/CD8 phenotypes were observed for clones contracting from day 15 to 85, whereas a bias towards CD4+ was observed for a second wave of clones expanding from day 15 to 37.

PBMCs were isolated by Ficoll-Paque density gradient centrifugation. The data were produced on an Illumina NovaSeq 6000. cDNA libraries for TCRalpha and TCRbeta were prepared by 5'RACE using constant-segment primers, with sample barcodes and unique molecular identifiers added. Trizol reagent was used to extract RNA from every sample. The libraries were amplified in two PCR steps, and the second step added a second sample barcode and Illumina TruSeq adapters. Sequencing of the libraries was done on an Illumina NovaSeq, producing 2 x 150 bp paired-end reads. Per the authors' processing: Demultiplexing of reads and collapsing into UMI-guided consensus sequences were performed with migec v1.2.7. Using mixcr v2.1.11, UMI consensuses were aligned to TRA and TRB V and J templates and then assembled into clonotypes. Expanded or contracted clonotypes were those called significant by both edgeR and NoisET, with noise models trained on biological replicates. edgeR calls used a false discovery rate-adjusted p below 0.01 and a log2 fold-change threshold of 1. PCA with hierarchical clustering of max-normalized trajectories of the 1000 most abundant clonotypes was used as exploratory dynamics analysis. Separately sequenced CD4+ and CD8+ repertoires were used to assign a CD4 or CD8 phenotype to each responding clone. The public sequencing data were trimmed at Q25 with fastp and processed into clonotypes with MiXCR by TCRdb, which kept only in-frame beta chains. CDR3 protein duplicates are merged, each entry listing the most common genes and DNA. The authors' filters were not applied to this entry. The sample has approximately 180,000 distinct CDR3 sequences on record, about a sixth of them singletons. The leading ten clones occupy about 1.9% of the sample.

In regard to this clonotype: It lacks a known antigen. Nothing much larger sits one base from this clone, and base qualities are not available.

This sequence originates from an adult woman who had mild COVID-19 (a few samples of this study predate the infection). The sample titles of this study are shuffled in the database, so cell type and time point are left out; the donor was told from shared clones. Sample: PBMCs or a T cell subset sorted from them (not recorded which).

The DNA reads as follows: TGCGCCAGCAGCCCGGTCGGGGGTCCCTCGCGAGGCTACACCTTC. It is translated as CASSPVGGPSRGYTF. The rearranged chain carries TRBV5-1 and TRBJ1-2; TRBD1 is possibly the D segment (5 matching bases). The germline V gene specifies SGHRS as CDR1 and YFSETQ as CDR2. V and J are truncated by 4 bases and 8 bases respectively, leaving an intervening sequence of 21 bases. The CDR3 covers 15 residues, taking in both the cysteine and the phenylalanine. Only the CDR3 DNA stays, 45 bases, in frame from base 1.